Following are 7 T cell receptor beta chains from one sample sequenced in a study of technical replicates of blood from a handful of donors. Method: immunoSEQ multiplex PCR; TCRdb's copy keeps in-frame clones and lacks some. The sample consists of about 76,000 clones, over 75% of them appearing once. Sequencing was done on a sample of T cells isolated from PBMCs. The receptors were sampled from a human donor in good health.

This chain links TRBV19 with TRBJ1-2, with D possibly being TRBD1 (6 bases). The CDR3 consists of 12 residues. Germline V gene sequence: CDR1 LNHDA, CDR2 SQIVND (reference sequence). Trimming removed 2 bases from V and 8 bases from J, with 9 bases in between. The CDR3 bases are TGTGCCAGTAGTATAAGGGACAAAGGCTACACCTTC. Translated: CASSIRDKGYTF. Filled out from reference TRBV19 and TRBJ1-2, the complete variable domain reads DGGITQSPKYLFRKEGQNVTLSCEQNLNHDAMYWYRQDPGQGLRLIYYSQIVNDFQKGDIAEGYSVSREKKESFPLTVTSAQKNPTAFYLCASSIRDKGYTFGSGTRLTVV.

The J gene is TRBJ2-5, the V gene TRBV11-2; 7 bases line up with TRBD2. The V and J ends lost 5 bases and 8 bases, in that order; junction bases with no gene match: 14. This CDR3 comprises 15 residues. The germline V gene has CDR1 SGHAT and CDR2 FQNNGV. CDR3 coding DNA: TGTGCCAGCAGCCCTTACCCCGGGCTAGCGGAAACCCAGTACTTC. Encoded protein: CASSPYPGLAETQYF.

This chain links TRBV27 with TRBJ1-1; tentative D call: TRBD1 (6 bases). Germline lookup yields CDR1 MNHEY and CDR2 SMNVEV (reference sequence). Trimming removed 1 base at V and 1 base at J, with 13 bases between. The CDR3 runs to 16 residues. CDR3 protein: CASSLFGQNTNTEAFF. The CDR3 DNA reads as TGTGCCAGCAGTTTATTCGGACAGAATACGAACACTGAAGCTTTCTTT.

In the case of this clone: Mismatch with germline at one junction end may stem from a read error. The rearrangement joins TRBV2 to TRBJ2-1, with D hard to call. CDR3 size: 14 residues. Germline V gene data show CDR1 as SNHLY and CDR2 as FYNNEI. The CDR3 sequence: CASSETRSYNERFF. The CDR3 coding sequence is TGTGCCAGCAGCGAAACCCGCTCCTACAATGAGCGGTTCTTC. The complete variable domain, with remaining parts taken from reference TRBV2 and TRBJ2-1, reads EPEVTQTPSHQVTQMGQEVILRCVPISNHLYFYWYRQILGQKVEFLVSFYNNEISEKSEIFDDQFSVERPDGSNFTLKIRSTKLEDSAMYFCASSETRSYNERFFGPGTRLTVL.

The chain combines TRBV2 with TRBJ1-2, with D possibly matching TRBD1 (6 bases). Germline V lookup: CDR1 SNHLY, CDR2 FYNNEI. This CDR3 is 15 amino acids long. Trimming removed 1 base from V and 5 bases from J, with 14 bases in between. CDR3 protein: CASSEDRERVYGYTF. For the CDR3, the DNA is TGTGCCAGCAGTGAAGACAGGGAAAGGGTGTATGGCTACACCTTC.

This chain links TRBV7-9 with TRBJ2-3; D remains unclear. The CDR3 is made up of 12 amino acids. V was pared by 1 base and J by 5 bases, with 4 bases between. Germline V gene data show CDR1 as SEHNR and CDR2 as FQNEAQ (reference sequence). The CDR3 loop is CASSLVVDTQYF. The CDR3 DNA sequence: TGTGCCAGCAGCTTAGTAGTAGATACGCAGTATTTT.

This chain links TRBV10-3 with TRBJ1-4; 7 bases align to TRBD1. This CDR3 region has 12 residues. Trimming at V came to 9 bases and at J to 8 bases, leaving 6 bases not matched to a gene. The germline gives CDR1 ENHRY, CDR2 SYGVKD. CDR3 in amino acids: CAMRGTAEKLFF. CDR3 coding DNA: TGTGCCATGCGAGGGACAGCCGAAAAACTGTTTTTT.